Shown below are 28 T cell receptor beta chains from a single sample sequenced in a study of Graves' ophthalmopathy and Graves' hyperthyroidism. The authors amplified TCR beta CDR3 regions from RNA transcripts. After a first-round RT-PCR with HTBI primers, a second-round multiplex PCR was run. TCRdb itself ran the multiplex PCR reads through MiXCR, one entry per CDR3 protein. The sample has 300,000 to 400,000 distinct CDR3 sequences, 15% to 20% seen once. Sequencing was carried out using peripheral blood. The origin of the receptors is an adult man with Graves' ophthalmopathy.

There are many counts of this clonotype. The chain has TRBV12-3 or TRBV12-4 and TRBJ2-7; D not certain. This CDR3 spans 12 amino acids. V lost 5 bases and J 5 bases, leaving 10 bases between the germline ends. The CDR3 reads CASSPTWHEQYF. DNA of the CDR3: TGTGCCAGCAGTCCCACCTGGCACGAGCAGTACTTC.

This clonotype was picked up many times. The chain recombines TRBV10-3 with TRBJ1-1; D not resolved. The length of the CDR3 is 11 residues. Germline loops: CDR1 ENHRY, CDR2 SYGVKD. V was cut by 6 bases and J by 4 bases, with 6 bases left in between. Written as DNA, the CDR3 is TGTGCCATCAGGGGAGGCACTGAAGCTTTCTTT. Translated, it gives CAIRGGTEAFF.

This clonotype has ten or more counts. A read error may explain this, as a much larger clone is one base away. The genes are TRBV28 and TRBJ1-2; D gene ambiguous. The germline gives CDR1 MDHEN, CDR2 SYDVKM. The CDR3 spans 12 residues. CDR3 residues: CAGSFGSYGYTF. For the CDR3, the DNA is TGTGCCGGCAGTTTCGGTAGCTATGGCTACACCTTC.

This chain links TRBV15 with TRBJ2-5; 10 bases are shared with TRBD2. Germline assignment: CDR1 LNHNV and CDR2 YYDKDF (reference sequence). The junction had 5 bases not matched to a gene; V was cut back by 5 bases and J by 5 bases. This CDR3 is built from 14 residues. The CDR3: CATSLAGAPETQYF. In DNA, the CDR3 is TGTGCCACCAGCCTAGCGGGGGCCCCCGAGACCCAGTACTTC.

The sample holds many counts of this clonotype. The chain uses TRBV5-1 and TRBJ1-2; tentatively, D is TRBD1 (5 bases). CDR3 length equals 13 residues. The V gene lost 3 bases and the J gene lost 6 bases, with 12 bases spanning the gap. Germline V gives CDR1 SGHRS, CDR2 YFSETQ. The CDR3 reads CASSSGTVNGYTF. CDR3 in DNA: TGCGCCAGCAGCTCCGGGACGGTTAATGGCTACACCTTC. Full variable domain (outside the CDR3, taken from reference TRBV5-1 and TRBJ1-2): KAGVTQTPRYLIKTRGQQVTLSCSPISGHRSVSWYQQTPGQGLQFLFEYFSETQRNKGNFPGRFSGRQFSNSRSEMNVSTLELGDSALYLCASSSGTVNGYTFGSGTRLTVV.

Many counts were recorded for this clonotype. This chain links TRBV7-2 with TRBJ2-7, with D perhaps assigned TRBD1 or TRBD2 (5 bases each). The germline V and J ends were trimmed by 6 bases and 3 bases, with 18 bases remaining between them. This CDR3 has 15 amino acids. Germline CDR1 SGHTA, CDR2 FQGNSA. The CDR3 spells CASSLRMLGGYEQYF. The CDR3 DNA reads as TGTGCCAGCAGTCTTAGGATGCTTGGGGGCTACGAGCAGTACTTC.

This clonotype was seen just once. Possible read error: a much larger clone is one base away. The chain is built from TRBV20-1 and TRBJ1-1; the D is unclear. This CDR3 is 12 amino acids long. Germline assignment: CDR1 DFQATT and CDR2 SNEGSKA (reference sequence). With 3 bases removed from V and 5 bases from J, the gap between germline ends came to 10 bases. CDR3 protein: CSASRATTEAFF. The CDR3 bases are TGCAGTGCTAGCCGGGCGACGACTGAAGCTTTCTTT.

This clonotype was seen many times. This sequence joins TRBV7-8 and TRBJ1-1, with D tentatively TRBD1 (6 bases). Germline assignment: CDR1 SGHVS and CDR2 FQNEAQ. V lost 6 bases and J 3 bases, leaving 8 bases between the germline ends. This CDR3 is 12 amino acids long. The CDR3 spells CASRTGYTEAFF. In nucleotides, the CDR3 is TGTGCCAGCAGGACAGGTTACACTGAAGCTTTCTTT.

This clonotype has at least ten counts. The rearrangement uses TRBV28 and TRBJ2-5; D unresolved. CDR3 length: 14 amino acids. The germline gives CDR1 MDHEN, CDR2 SYDVKM. Trimming took off 2 bases at V and 6 bases at J, with 13 bases between the two ends. The DNA of the CDR3 is TGTGCCAGCAGTTTACAGGCCCTCAGGAAGACCCAGTACTTC. It codes for CASSLQALRKTQYF.

This clonotype has ten or more counts. The chain recombines TRBV3-1 with TRBJ1-1, with D hard to call. V lost 4 bases and J 0 bases, leaving 9 bases between the germline ends. This CDR3 spans 14 amino acids. Germline CDR1 LGHDT, CDR2 YNNKEL (reference sequence). CDR3 region: CASSPSTVNTEAFF. Here the CDR3 DNA reads TGTGCCAGCAGCCCTTCAACAGTGAACACTGAAGCTTTCTTT.

This clonotype was counted many times. The chain combines TRBV5-1 with TRBJ1-1, with a possible D match to TRBD1 (6 bases). The CDR3 consists of 15 residues. With 4 bases removed from V and 4 bases from J, the gap between germline ends came to 17 bases. Germline-derived CDR1 and CDR2 are SGHRS and YFSETQ. CDR3 loop: CASSEPGRGGTEAFF. In DNA, the CDR3 is TGCGCCAGCAGCGAGCCGGGGAGGGGGGGCACTGAAGCTTTCTTT. Drawing the rest from reference TRBV5-1 and TRBJ1-1, the complete variable domain is KAGVTQTPRYLIKTRGQQVTLSCSPISGHRSVSWYQQTPGQGLQFLFEYFSETQRNKGNFPGRFSGRQFSNSRSEMNVSTLELGDSALYLCASSEPGRGGTEAFFGQGTRLTVV.

In its sample, this clonotype was seen many times. The rearrangement links TRBV7-6 to TRBJ1-3; D perhaps matches TRBD1 (6 bases). V shed 4 bases and J shed 1 base, with 8 bases lying between them. CDR1 is SGHVS and CDR2 is FNYEAQ in the germline V gene. The CDR3 extends over 14 amino acids. CDR3 DNA: TGTGCCAGCAGCTGGACAGATTCTGGAAACACCATATATTTT. Amino acid sequence: CASSWTDSGNTIYF.

The rearrangement joins TRBV5-4 to TRBJ2-1; 10 positions agree with TRBD2. The CDR3 contains 15 residues. Per the germline V gene, CDR1 is SGHNT and CDR2 is YYREEE (reference sequence). With V trimmed by 1 base and J by 5 bases, 3 bases remained unmatched. CDR3 protein: CASSLWTSGNNEQFF. The CDR3 coding sequence is TGTGCCAGCAGCTTGTGGACTAGCGGAAACAATGAGCAGTTCTTC.

This clonotype was seen at least ten times. This chain joins TRBV6-1 and TRBJ2-2; tentatively, D is TRBD1 (6 bases). This CDR3 region has 15 residues. V shed 3 bases and J shed 4 bases, with 12 bases lying between them. Looked up from germline, CDR1 is MNHNS and CDR2 is SASEGT. The CDR3 sequence is CASSDRSGVTGELFF. The CDR3, as DNA: TGTGCCAGCAGTGATAGGTCAGGGGTCACCGGGGAGCTGTTTTTT.

Many counts were recorded for this clonotype. CDR3 nucleotides: TGTGCCAGCACCCTGTCGGGTCGAGCGTCGAACACCGGGGAGCTGTTTTTT. Translated: CASTLSGRASNTGELFF. The chain recombines TRBV6-2 or TRBV6-3 with TRBJ2-2, with unresolved D. CDR1 is MNHEY, CDR2 SVGEGT, per germline. Trimming shortened V by 7 bases and J by 0 bases, and 18 bases separated the two germline ends. The CDR3 is 17 residues long.

This clonotype was counted at least ten times. The chain carries TRBV12-3 or TRBV12-4 and TRBJ1-5; D is ambiguous. V was pared by 4 bases and J by 3 bases, with 4 bases between. The CDR3 spans 12 residues. For the CDR3, the DNA is TGTGCCAGCAGTTATTTCAATCAGCCCCAGCATTTT. This translates into CASSYFNQPQHF.

In its sample, this clonotype was seen many times. The J gene is TRBJ1-1, the V gene TRBV28, with D possibly TRBD1 on 5 matching bases. The V end lost 9 bases, the J end lost 2 bases, and 10 bases lay between the germline ends. This CDR3 contains 12 residues. From germline, CDR1 is MDHEN and CDR2 SYDVKM. The CDR3 loop reads CASTRGNTEAFF. The CDR3 region has the DNA TGTGCCAGTACGAGGGGAAACACTGAAGCTTTCTTT.

This clonotype was recorded at least ten times. The rearrangement joins TRBV6-5 to TRBJ2-7; the match to TRBD1 covers 10 bases. CDR1 is MNHEY, CDR2 SVGAGI, per germline. V shed 2 bases, J shed 2 bases, and the junction held 9 bases outside the gene matches. The CDR3 is made up of 17 amino acids. The CDR3 coding sequence is TGTGCCAGCAGTTACACCGCCGGGACAGGGGATACCTACGAGCAGTACTTC. Its translation: CASSYTAGTGDTYEQYF.

This clonotype was seen repeatedly, ten times or more. The V and J genes are TRBV24-1 and TRBJ2-3; D not resolved. Germline V gene lookup returns CDR1 KGHDR and CDR2 SFDVKD. The CDR3 is 13 amino acids. Trimming took off 4 bases at V and 4 bases at J, with 8 bases between the two ends. CDR3 protein: CATSDGVPDTQYF. CDR3 DNA: TGTGCCACCAGTGACGGTGTCCCAGATACGCAGTATTTT.

This clonotype appeared many times. This chain joins TRBV5-1 and TRBJ2-7; 7 bases agree with TRBD1. The trim removed 3 bases at V and 5 bases at J, leaving 8 bases unmatched. This CDR3 contains 14 residues. CDR1 and CDR2 from the germline V gene are SGHRS and YFSETQ. The CDR3 DNA follows: TGCGCCAGCAGCTCATCGACAGGGAGCGACGAGCAGTACTTC. Amino acid sequence: CASSSSTGSDEQYF. Variable domain in full (rest from reference TRBV5-1 and TRBJ2-7): KAGVTQTPRYLIKTRGQQVTLSCSPISGHRSVSWYQQTPGQGLQFLFEYFSETQRNKGNFPGRFSGRQFSNSRSEMNVSTLELGDSALYLCASSSSTGSDEQYFGPGTRLTVT.

This clonotype occurred a few times. This rearrangement joins TRBV6-5 to TRBJ2-5, with 8 bases matching TRBD1. Germline V CDR1 and CDR2: MNHEY, SVGAGI. Unmatched junction bases numbered 9, after V lost 4 bases and J lost 5 bases. The CDR3 spans 15 residues. The CDR3 DNA is TGTGCCAGCAGTTGGCCCCAGGGGGCGAGGGAGACCCAGTACTTC. Its protein product is CASSWPQGARETQYF.

This clonotype was detected many times. The rearrangement joins TRBV6-5 to TRBJ1-2; no reliable D call. Germline CDR1 is MNHEY and CDR2 is SVGAGI. V was clipped by 0 bases and J by 8 bases, with 7 bases between them. The CDR3 runs to 12 residues. CDR3 residues: CASSYSSGGYTF. The CDR3 nucleotides are TGTGCCAGCAGTTACTCGAGCGGGGGCTACACCTTC.

This clonotype has a handful of counts. This sequence joins TRBV27 and TRBJ2-7, with TRBD2 matching 12 bases. Germline values: CDR1 MNHEY, CDR2 SMNVEV (reference sequence). J lost 4 bases, V lost 6 bases, and 13 bases had no gene match. There are 17 residues in the CDR3. The DNA of the CDR3 is TGTGCCAGCAGGCTCAAAGTCGGACTAGCGGGATCATACGAGCAGTACTTC. Encoded protein: CASRLKVGLAGSYEQYF.

In its sample, this clonotype was seen many times. The chain has TRBV20-1 and TRBJ2-7, with 8 bases that match TRBD2. The CDR3 extends over 14 amino acids. V was pared by 6 bases and J by 7 bases, with 14 bases of the junction left unmatched. Germline V lookup: CDR1 DFQATT, CDR2 SNEGSKA (reference sequence). The CDR3 coding sequence is TGCAGTGCGATCGCGGGACTAGATAGAGATGAGCAGTACTTC. It yields the protein CSAIAGLDRDEQYF.

There are many counts of this clonotype. The chain combines TRBV9 with TRBJ2-5; 8 positions agree with TRBD2. Germline loops: CDR1 SGDLS, CDR2 YYNGEE. The junction had 6 bases not matched to a gene; V was cut back by 0 bases and J by 5 bases. The CDR3 is 15 residues long. In nucleotides, the CDR3 is TGTGCCAGCAGCGTAGAAGGGACTAGATACGAGACCCAGTACTTC. This gives the protein CASSVEGTRYETQYF.

This clonotype was detected many times. The chain joins TRBV5-1 to TRBJ1-1; 8 nucleotides align to TRBD1. The length of the CDR3 is 15 residues. Germline assignment: CDR1 SGHRS and CDR2 YFSETQ. V trimming: 4 bases; J trimming: 4 bases; junction bases outside the gene matches: 9. CDR3 sequence (DNA): TGCGCCAGCAGCGTTGGACAGGGTTCGGGCACTGAAGCTTTCTTT. It translates to CASSVGQGSGTEAFF.

This clonotype was picked up many times. V is TRBV7-3 and J is TRBJ1-1; a possible D gene is TRBD1 (5 bases). The CDR3 totals 13 residues. Looked up from germline, CDR1 is SGHTA and CDR2 is FQGTGA. Trimming took off 4 bases at V and 2 bases at J, with 8 bases between the two ends. The chain's CDR3 is CASSWTRNTEAFF. For the CDR3, the DNA is TGTGCCAGCAGCTGGACAAGAAACACTGAAGCTTTCTTT.

This clonotype was counted many times. The V gene is TRBV6-2 or TRBV6-3, the J gene TRBJ2-7, with 10 bases matching TRBD1. V gave up 2 bases and J gave up 2 bases; unmatched junction bases: 15. The CDR3 has 19 amino acids. Germline-derived CDR1 and CDR2 are MNHEY and SVGEGT. CDR3 loop: CASSYASTGGGSLTYEQYF. In nucleotides, the CDR3 is TGTGCCAGCAGTTACGCGTCGACAGGGGGCGGCTCATTAACCTACGAGCAGTACTTC.